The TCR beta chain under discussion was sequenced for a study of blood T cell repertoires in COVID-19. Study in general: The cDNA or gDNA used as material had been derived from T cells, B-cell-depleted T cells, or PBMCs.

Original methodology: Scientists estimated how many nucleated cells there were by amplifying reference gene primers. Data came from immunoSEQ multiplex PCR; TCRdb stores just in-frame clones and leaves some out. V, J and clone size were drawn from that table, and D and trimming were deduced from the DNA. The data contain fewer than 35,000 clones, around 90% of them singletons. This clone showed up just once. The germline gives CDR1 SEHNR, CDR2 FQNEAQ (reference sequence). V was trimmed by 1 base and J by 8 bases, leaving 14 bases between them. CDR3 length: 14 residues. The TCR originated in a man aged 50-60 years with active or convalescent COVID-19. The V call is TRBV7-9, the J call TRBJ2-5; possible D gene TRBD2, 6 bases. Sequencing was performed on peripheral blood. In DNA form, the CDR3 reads TGTGCCAGCAGCTTAGGTACCAGGGAGGACACCCAGTACTTC. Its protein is CASSLGTREDTQYF.